This T cell receptor (beta chain) was captured by sequencing in a study of graft-versus-host responses after intestinal transplantation. Across the study: Recipients had transplants, and these were multivisceral, liver-intestinal, or isolated intestinal. Tacrolimus plus steroids were given to all recipients for about three years, preceded by anti-thymocyte globulin induction.

V was shortened by 5 bases and J by 2 bases, with 14 bases between the two germline ends. Germline CDR1 SGHNT, CDR2 YYREEE (reference sequence). The CDR3 contains 15 residues. To note about this clone: Antigen specificity is unknown.

TCRdb keeps only in-frame clones here, not all; method: immunoSEQ multiplex PCR. Found here are some 43,000 clones, just under 95% of them singletons; the top ten hold 1.5% to 2%. General study points: Early after transplant, HvG declines were associated with peak levels of circulating GvH clones. Ileal or blood samples showed some GvH clones first, and such clones were also found in recipient marrow.

The gene calls are TRBV5-4 and TRBJ2-1, with D possibly being TRBD1 (6 bases). The receptor comes from a human patient who received an intestinal transplant, so some T cells may come from the graft donor. The sample consisted of PBMCs, taken roughly 51 weeks after intestinal transplant. In DNA form, the CDR3 reads TGTGCCAGCAGTCCTCGGACAGCTGCCTACAATGAGCAGTTCTTC. It codes for CASSPRTAAYNEQFF. The full variable domain, its missing parts supplied by reference TRBV5-4 and TRBJ2-1, is ETGVTQSPTHLIKTRGQQVTLRCSSQSGHNTVSWYQQALGQGPQFIFQYYREEENGRGNFPPRFSGLQFPNYSSELNVNALELDDSALYLCASSPRTAAYNEQFFGPGTRLTVL.